This T cell receptor beta chain was sequenced in a study of regulatory T cells in long-lasting Graves disease. Study overall: The criterion for persistent Graves' disease was over 5 years of antithyroid drugs with positive TSH receptor antibodies.

Noted time point: persistent/refractory GD, antithyroid drugs over 5 years with positive TRAb. From RNA extracted from PBMCs, the TCR library was made. In this cohort, patients came from an endocrinology department located in Xi'an, China. The V gene's germline CDR1 is DFQATT and CDR2 SNEGSKA (reference sequence). The V and J ends lost 1 base and 1 base respectively, with 14 bases between them. There are 15 residues in the CDR3. Construction of the TCR beta libraries employed iRepertoire HTBI primers in conjunction with Arm-PCR of CDR3 regions. TCRdb recomputed calls from the multiplex PCR reads with MiXCR, one row per CDR3 protein. The sample has over 350,000 distinct CDR3 sequences, less than 25% seen once; the top ten hold around 21%.

The sequences come from peripheral blood mononuclear cells (PBMCs), collected when the disease was refractory, from a patient treated with antithyroid drugs. V gene TRBV20-1 combines with J gene TRBJ2-7, with D possibly being TRBD2 (6 bases). This TCR was recovered from a female donor with Graves disease. DNA for the CDR3: TGCAGTGCTAGAGGGTTGGAGGGTTTGTCCTACGAGCAGTACTTC. This gives the protein CSARGLEGLSYEQYF.